This T cell receptor (beta chain) was profiled in a study of neurological immune-mediated disorders. This clonotype has at least ten counts. Each CDR3 protein is one row after TCRdb ran MiXCR on the 5' RACE reads. The table shows approximately 19,000 distinct CDR3 sequences, with 7% to 8.5% occurring only once. Germline CDR1 SQVTM, CDR2 ANQGSEA. V was clipped by 3 bases and J by 3 bases, with 13 bases between them. The length of the CDR3 is 14 residues. The TCR sequence derives from a woman under 40 with HTLV-1-associated myelopathy (HAM/TSP). The chain uses TRBV29-1 and TRBJ2-3; possibly TRBD1 or TRBD2 for D (6 bases each). The source material was CD8+ T cells from blood. The CDR3 reads CSVDGGTGTDTQYF. The CDR3 nucleotides read TGCAGCGTTGACGGGGGTACAGGGACAGATACGCAGTATTTT.